One and the same sample provided the 32 T cell receptor beta chains below, sequenced in a study of siplizumab effects on memory and regulatory T cells. Clones were sequenced by immunoSEQ multiplex PCR, and TCRdb holds only the in-frame ones, with some missing. The sample holds 15,000 to 20,000 clones, roughly two fifths seen once. It was at 37°C and for about 6 days that the mixed lymphocyte reaction cells were cocultured. For these receptors, no antigen is known. The sequenced sample consisted of CFSE-low (dividing) CD4+ T cells sorted from an allogeneic mixed lymphocyte reaction. The origin of the receptors is a human donor in good health; the cells came from an allogeneic mixed lymphocyte reaction. Some clones in this sample may be carry-over from other donors' samples.

This clone was found many times. V usage is TRBV4-1 and J usage is TRBJ2-1; the D is unclear. The CDR3 consists of 12 residues. V was shortened by 0 bases and J by 12 bases, with 9 bases between the two germline ends. Germline values: CDR1 MGHRA, CDR2 YSYEKL. The CDR3 region has the DNA TGCGCCAGCAGCCAAGATCCCCAAGGGCAGTTCTTC. This gives the protein CASSQDPQGQFF.

This clone was found a few times. The V and J genes are TRBV21-1 and TRBJ2-1; TRBD2 is taken as the D call from the table, unchecked against the DNA. TRBV21-1 is listed as a pseudogene. CDR3 length: 18 amino acids. DNA for the CDR3: TGTGCCAGCAGCAAGACTAGCGGGAGGTTTTATTCCTACAATGAGCAGTTCTTC. Its translation: CASSKTSGRFYSYNEQFF.

This clone has just a few counts. The CDR3 bases are TGCAGCGTAAGCCGGGACAGGGTCTCCTACGAGCAGTACTTC. It yields the protein CSVSRDRVSYEQYF. J is TRBJ2-7 and V is TRBV29-1, with 9 nucleotides matching TRBD1. V lost 6 bases to trimming and J lost 0 bases; unmatched junction nucleotides: 6. Per germline, CDR1 SQVTM and CDR2 ANQGSEA. The CDR3 totals 14 residues.

V usage is TRBV18 and J usage is TRBJ2-5; no clear D gene. Trimming removed 4 bases from V and 5 bases from J, with 11 bases in between. The CDR3 extends over 13 amino acids. From germline, CDR1 is KGHSH and CDR2 LQKENI. DNA of the CDR3: TGTGCCAGCTCACGCGTTATTAGGGAGACCCAGTACTTC. Translated, it gives CASSRVIRETQYF.

In its sample, this clone was seen a few times. The chain employs TRBV7-9 and TRBJ2-5; tentatively, D is TRBD1 (6 bases). CDR1 is SEHNR, CDR2 FQNEAQ, per germline (reference sequence). The V end lost 3 bases, the J end lost 4 bases, and 12 bases lay between the germline ends. This CDR3 has 14 amino acids. In DNA, the CDR3 is TGTGCCAGCAGCTTTTGGGTAGGGGGAGAGACCCAGTACTTC. As protein: CASSFWVGGETQYF.

The V call is TRBV7-2, the J call TRBJ2-7, with TRBD2 identical over 10 bases. Unmatched junction bases numbered 5, after V lost 0 bases and J lost 3 bases. The CDR3 covers 16 residues. The germline V gene has CDR1 SGHTA and CDR2 FQGNSA. The CDR3 DNA sequence: TGTGCCAGCAGCTTAGCGCCCCCTAGCGGGGGCTACGAGCAGTACTTC. This translates into CASSLAPPSGGYEQYF.

J is TRBJ1-3 and V is TRBV6-5; D possibly corresponds to TRBD1 (6 bases). The CDR3 contains 13 residues. Germline lookup yields CDR1 MNHEY and CDR2 SVGAGI. Trimming removed 7 bases at V and 4 bases at J, with 11 bases between. The CDR3 DNA reads as TGTGCCAGCACCAGGGGTGAGGGAAACACCATATATTTT. Encoded protein: CASTRGEGNTIYF.

The genes are TRBV19 and TRBJ2-7; perhaps TRBD1 as D (6 bases). Germline V CDR1 and CDR2: LNHDA, SQIVND (reference sequence). The CDR3 runs to 14 residues. Trimming stripped 9 bases from V and 7 bases from J, with 22 bases between. In DNA, the CDR3 is TGTGCCAGCTCACAGGGAACCACCCTACGGGAGCAGTACTTC. This encodes CASSQGTTLREQYF.

This clone was counted between two and nine times. This chain connects TRBV11-2 to TRBJ2-3; 8 bases fit TRBD1. V dropped 5 bases and J dropped 0; count of bases not matched to a gene: 4. CDR3 length: 15 residues. Germline CDR1 reads SGHAT; CDR2 reads FQNNGV. The CDR3 sequence is CASSLDRASTDTQYF. CDR3 sequence (DNA): TGTGCCAGCAGCCTGGACAGGGCGAGCACAGATACGCAGTATTTT.

The rearrangement links TRBV7-3 to TRBJ2-7; D may be TRBD2 (5 bases). Germline CDR1 SGHTA, CDR2 FQGTGA. The CDR3 totals 12 residues. V was pared by 7 bases and J by 4 bases, with 11 bases between. The CDR3 sequence: CASTFGVYEQYF. CDR3 nucleotides: TGTGCCAGCACCTTCGGGGTTTACGAGCAGTACTTC.

This clone has a count of ten or more. V and J are TRBV5-1 and TRBJ1-2; the D gene is possibly TRBD1 (5 bases). Germline V gene data show CDR1 as SGHRS and CDR2 as YFSETQ. This CDR3 has 13 amino acids. Trimming left V 4 bases short and J 8 bases short, with 15 bases between. The CDR3 region is CASSPGTEVGYTF. CDR3 nucleotide sequence: TGCGCCAGCAGCCCCGGGACCGAGGTGGGCTACACCTTC.

Remarks on this clone: One end of the junction varies from germline; a read error may be responsible. The V and J genes are TRBV27 and TRBJ1-1, with D maybe TRBD1 (6 bases). The CDR3 sequence is 12 residues long. Germline V gives CDR1 MNHEY, CDR2 SMNVEV (reference sequence). The CDR3 DNA sequence: TGTGCCGGCAGTCCCACAGGGAGTGGAGCTTTCTTT. Protein sequence: CAGSPTGSGAFF.

This clone was seen a single time. J is TRBJ2-1 and V is TRBV29-1; 11 nucleotides agree with TRBD2. V trimming: 4 bases; J trimming: 4 bases; junction bases outside the gene matches: 3. The V gene's germline CDR1 is SQVTM and CDR2 ANQGSEA. There are 14 residues in the CDR3. The CDR3 coding sequence is TGCAGCGTTGTCGGGACTAGCGGATACAATGAGCAGTTCTTC. Translated, it gives CSVVGTSGYNEQFF.

The chain carries TRBV7-8 and TRBJ1-6; a possible D gene is TRBD1 (5 bases). Trimming removed 5 bases at V and 0 bases at J, with 11 bases between. The CDR3 runs 16 residues. Looked up from germline, CDR1 is SGHVS and CDR2 is FQNEAQ. Here the CDR3 reads CASSPQVPSYNSPLHF. The CDR3 DNA reads TGTGCCAGCAGCCCACAGGTCCCCTCCTATAATTCACCCCTCCACTTT. The full variable domain, rest sourced from reference TRBV7-8 and TRBJ1-6, is GAGVSQSPRYKVAKRGQDVALRCDPISGHVSLFWYQQALGQGPEFLTYFQNEAQLDKSGLPSDRFFAERPEGSVSTLKIQRTQQEDSAVYLCASSPQVPSYNSPLHFGNGTRLTVT.

The V call is TRBV6-6, the J call TRBJ1-6; 8 bases are a match to TRBD1. Germline lookup yields CDR1 MNHNY and CDR2 SVGAGI (reference sequence). This CDR3 is 15 amino acids long. V trimming: 0 bases; J trimming: 5 bases; junction bases outside the gene matches: 0. For the CDR3, the DNA is TGTGCCAGCAGTTACTCGACAGGGGATAATTCACCCCTCCACTTT. Translating it yields CASSYSTGDNSPLHF.

In its sample, this clone was seen a few times. Other nucleotide sequences from this sample produce the same CDR3. This rearrangement joins TRBV11-2 to TRBJ2-5, with D perhaps assigned TRBD1 or TRBD2 (5 bases each). The ends were cut back, 2 bases at V and 2 bases at J, with 9 bases in the middle. CDR3 size: 14 residues. In germline, CDR1 is SGHAT, CDR2 FQNNGV. The CDR3 sequence: CASSLWGWQETQYF. CDR3 nucleotide sequence: TGTGCCAGCAGCTTATGGGGGTGGCAAGAGACCCAGTACTTC.

This clone was found a few times. The chain recombines TRBV21-1 with TRBJ1-2; TRBD1, as called in the table, went unchecked against the DNA. TRBV21-1 is a recognized pseudogene. CDR3 length equals 13 residues. In DNA form, the CDR3 reads TGTGCCAGCAGGATTGTCAGGGCCTATGGCTACACCTTC. Protein: CASRIVRAYGYTF.

CDR3 protein: CASSQVGHSSYEQYF. In DNA form, the CDR3 reads TGCGCCAGCAGCCAAGTTGGACATAGCTCCTACGAGCAGTACTTC. The V gene is TRBV4-1, the J gene TRBJ2-7; D is possibly TRBD1 (5 bases). The ends were cut back, 1 base at V and 0 bases at J, with 10 bases in the middle. Germline lookup yields CDR1 MGHRA and CDR2 YSYEKL. The length of the CDR3 is 15 residues.

The chain combines TRBV6-5 with TRBJ2-1; 7 bases are shared with TRBD2. The CDR3 length is 15 residues. The V and J ends lost 9 bases and 3 bases, in that order; junction bases with no gene match: 11. Germline-derived CDR1 and CDR2 are MNHEY and SVGAGI. The CDR3 coding sequence is TGTGCCAGGTCCCGATGGCGGGAGTGCTACAATGAGCAGTTCTTC. As protein: CARSRWRECYNEQFF.

This chain connects TRBV6-5 to TRBJ2-1, with a tentative D call TRBD1 (6 bases). The CDR3 spans 14 residues. Germline V gene lookup returns CDR1 MNHEY and CDR2 SVGAGI. Trimming pared 10 bases from V and 7 bases from J, leaving 20 bases between. The CDR3 spells CAIRAPGGANEQFF. In DNA, the CDR3 is TGTGCCATCAGGGCCCCTGGGGGCGCGAATGAGCAGTTCTTC.

This clone was counted a few times. The gene calls are TRBV5-1 and TRBJ2-5; TRBD1 is a possible D gene (6 bases). CDR3 length: 16 amino acids. Germline-derived CDR1 and CDR2 are SGHRS and YFSETQ. V was trimmed by 1 base and J by 1 base, leaving 14 bases between them. CDR3 coding DNA: TGCGCCAGCAGCTTGCCGTCCGGACAGTCCCAAGAGACCCAGTACTTC. Its translation is CASSLPSGQSQETQYF.

This clone was detected only a few times. Different DNA sequences within this sample yield the same CDR3. The V and J genes are TRBV20-1 and TRBJ2-1; the D gene is possibly TRBD2 (6 bases). From germline, CDR1 is DFQATT and CDR2 SNEGSKA (reference sequence). The CDR3 totals 11 residues. The CDR3 region is CRGVWGEEQFF. In DNA form, the CDR3 reads TGCAGGGGTGTGTGGGGGGAGGAGCAGTTCTTC.

This clone was seen more than once but under ten times. This rearrangement joins TRBV11-2 to TRBJ1-5, with 12 bases lining up with TRBD1. Trimming cost V 4 bases and J 6 bases; bases outside gene matches: 7. CDR1 and CDR2 from the germline V gene are SGHAT and FQNNGV. There are 16 residues in the CDR3. Here the CDR3 reads CASSSWGTGGSQPQHF. CDR3 bases: TGTGCCAGCAGCTCCTGGGGGACAGGGGGCAGTCAGCCCCAGCATTTT.

This chain connects TRBV6-5 to TRBJ1-3; D remains ambiguous. The germline CDR1 and CDR2 sequences are MNHEY and SVGAGI. This CDR3 is 13 amino acids long. V lost 5 bases and J 3 bases, leaving 8 bases between the germline ends. The CDR3 DNA reads as TGTGCCAGCAGTCGGACGGTTGGAAACACCATATATTTT. The encoded protein is CASSRTVGNTIYF.

The chain is built from TRBV23-1 and TRBJ1-2; D gene unclear. TRBV23-1 is known as an ORF, though its function is uncertain. This CDR3 contains 14 residues. With 5 bases removed from V and 2 bases from J, the gap between germline ends came to 12 bases. The CDR3 sequence: CASSNKTLNYGYTF. The CDR3 DNA sequence: TGCGCCAGCAGTAACAAGACTTTGAACTATGGCTACACCTTC.

The J gene is TRBJ2-3, the V gene TRBV5-1; no clear D gene. The CDR3 contains 12 residues. V shed 1 base and J shed 3 bases, with 3 bases lying between them. CDR1 is SGHRS, CDR2 YFSETQ, per germline. CDR3 in amino acids: CASSLPTDTQYF. CDR3 nucleotides: TGCGCCAGCAGCTTGCCGACAGATACGCAGTATTTT.

The chain couples TRBV19 to TRBJ2-3, with 7 bases identical to TRBD1. Trimming cost V 1 base and J 6 bases; bases outside gene matches: 10. Germline CDR1 LNHDA, CDR2 SQIVND (reference sequence). CDR3 size: 16 residues. DNA for the CDR3: TGTGCCAGTAGTATAGCTCTAGCCGGCAGGGGGGATACGCAGTATTTT. Encoded protein: CASSIALAGRGDTQYF.

In its sample, this clone ranks as medium-sized. This chain uses TRBV27 with TRBJ1-2; maybe TRBD1 (6 bases). V gave up 6 bases and J gave up 3 bases, with 26 bases separating them. This CDR3 region has 18 residues. CDR1 and CDR2 (germline): MNHEY, SMNVEV (reference sequence). The CDR3 reads CASRPEQRTVGTYYGYTF. CDR3 DNA sequence: TGTGCCAGCAGGCCTGAACAAAGGACAGTCGGGACTTACTATGGCTACACCTTC.

This chain uses TRBV20-1 with TRBJ2-1; D unresolved. V shed 5 bases and J shed 9 bases, with 11 bases lying between them. The CDR3 has 11 residues. From germline, CDR1 is DFQATT and CDR2 SNEGSKA (reference sequence). The CDR3 DNA reads TGCAGTGCTCGCCCGAGCGTTGAGCAGTTCTTC. This encodes CSARPSVEQFF.

This clone came up a few times. The CDR3 DNA sequence: TGTGCCAGCTCACGGGAAGAGACCCAGTACTTC. Amino acids: CASSREETQYF. The chain employs TRBV18 and TRBJ2-5; D call uncertain. Germline V CDR1 and CDR2: KGHSH, LQKENI. CDR3 length: 11 amino acids. V dropped 4 bases and J dropped 3 bases, with 3 bases sitting between them.

This clone was found once. V and J are TRBV6-5 and TRBJ2-3; D possibly uses TRBD1 or TRBD2 (5 bases each). Trimming stripped 4 bases from V and 0 bases from J, with 8 bases between. CDR1 is MNHEY, CDR2 SVGAGI, per germline. The CDR3 consists of 14 residues. This CDR3 reads CASSSGPSTDTQYF. CDR3 DNA: TGTGCCAGCAGTTCGGGACCTAGCACAGATACGCAGTATTTT.

This clone was observed a few times. The chain links TRBV4-1 to TRBJ2-3, with 7 bases lining up with TRBD2. CDR1 is MGHRA and CDR2 is YSYEKL in the germline V gene. There are 17 residues in the CDR3. Trimming cost V 4 bases and J 2 bases; bases outside gene matches: 12. The DNA of the CDR3 is TGCGCCAGCAGCCGACGATGGGGGGGTCCAGACACAGATACGCAGTATTTT. Encoded protein: CASSRRWGGPDTDTQYF.